This T cell receptor (beta chain) stems from a study of blood T cell repertoires in COVID-19. Whole-study context: Material from acute and convalescent COVID-19 was sourced from the United States, Italy and Spain. The analysed material was cDNA or gDNA that came from T cells, B-cell-depleted T cells, or PBMCs.

The V and J ends lost 0 bases and 0 bases respectively, with 7 bases between them. Per germline, CDR1 SGHDT and CDR2 YYEEEE. CDR3 length equals 15 residues. As originally analysed: Nucleated cell number was recorded as an estimate derived from reference gene primer amplification. Profiling relied on immunoSEQ multiplex PCR, and the TCRdb table lists in-frame clones only, not all of them. V, J and clone size were drawn from that table, and D and trimming were deduced from the DNA. This sample has about 210,000 clones, with approximately 86% found just once. Sequencing was done on a sample of peripheral blood. The rearrangement joins TRBV5-6 to TRBJ2-1, with unresolved D. The sequence was obtained from a man aged 18 to 29 with active or convalescent COVID-19. The CDR3 bases are TGTGCCAGCAGCTTGGGTACCGGCTCCTACAATGAGCAGTTCTTC. Translating it yields CASSLGTGSYNEQFF.